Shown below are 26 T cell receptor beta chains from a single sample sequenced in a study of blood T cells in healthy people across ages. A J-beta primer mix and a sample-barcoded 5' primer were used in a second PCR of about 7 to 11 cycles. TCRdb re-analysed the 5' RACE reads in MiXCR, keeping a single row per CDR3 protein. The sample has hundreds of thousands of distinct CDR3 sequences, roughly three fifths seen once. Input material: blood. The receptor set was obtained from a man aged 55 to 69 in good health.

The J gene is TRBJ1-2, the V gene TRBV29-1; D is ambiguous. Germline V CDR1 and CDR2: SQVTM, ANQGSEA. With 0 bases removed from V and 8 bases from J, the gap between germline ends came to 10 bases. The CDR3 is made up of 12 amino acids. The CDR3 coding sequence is TGCAGCGTTGAAGACACCCGGCTCGGCTACACCTTC. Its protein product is CSVEDTRLGYTF.

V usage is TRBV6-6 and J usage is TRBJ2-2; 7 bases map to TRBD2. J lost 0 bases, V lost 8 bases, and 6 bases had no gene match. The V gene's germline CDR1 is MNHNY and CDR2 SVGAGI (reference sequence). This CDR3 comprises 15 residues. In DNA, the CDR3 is TGTGCCAGCCACACAGCGGGAACGAACACCGGGGAGCTGTTTTTT. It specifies CASHTAGTNTGELFF.

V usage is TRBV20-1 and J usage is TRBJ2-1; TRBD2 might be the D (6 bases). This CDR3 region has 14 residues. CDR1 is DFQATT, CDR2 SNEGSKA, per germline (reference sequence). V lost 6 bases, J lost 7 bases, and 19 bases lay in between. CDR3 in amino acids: CSAPGAVRGNEQFF. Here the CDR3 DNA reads TGCAGTGCCCCTGGAGCTGTTCGGGGGAATGAGCAGTTCTTC.

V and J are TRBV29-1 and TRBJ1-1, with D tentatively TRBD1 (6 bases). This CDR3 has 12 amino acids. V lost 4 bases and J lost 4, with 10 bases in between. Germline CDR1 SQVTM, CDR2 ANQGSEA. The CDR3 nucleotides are TGCAGCGTTGGGGCACAGGGCACTGAAGCTTTCTTT. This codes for CSVGAQGTEAFF.

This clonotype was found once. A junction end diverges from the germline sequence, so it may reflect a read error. The CDR3, as DNA: TGCAGTGCAAGCGCCGGGACTAGCGGGGGCCTTAGCACAGATACACAGTATTTT. Translated, it gives CSASAGTSGGLSTDTQYF. V is TRBV20-1 and J is TRBJ2-3, with 14 bases fitting TRBD2. This CDR3 is built from 18 residues. Germline loops: CDR1 DFQATT, CDR2 SNEGSKA (reference sequence).

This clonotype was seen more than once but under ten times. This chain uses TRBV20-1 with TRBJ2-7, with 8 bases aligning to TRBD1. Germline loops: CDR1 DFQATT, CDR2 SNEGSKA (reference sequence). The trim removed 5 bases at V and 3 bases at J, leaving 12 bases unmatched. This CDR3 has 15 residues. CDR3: CSASLDRDPYYEQYF. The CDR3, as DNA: TGCAGTGCTTCGTTGGACAGGGATCCCTACTACGAGCAGTACTTC.

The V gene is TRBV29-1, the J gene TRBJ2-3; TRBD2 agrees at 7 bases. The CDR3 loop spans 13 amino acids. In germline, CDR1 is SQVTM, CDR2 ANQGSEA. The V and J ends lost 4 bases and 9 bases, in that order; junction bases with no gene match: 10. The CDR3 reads CSVGLGREGTQYF. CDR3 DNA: TGCAGCGTTGGTTTGGGCAGGGAGGGCACGCAGTATTTT.

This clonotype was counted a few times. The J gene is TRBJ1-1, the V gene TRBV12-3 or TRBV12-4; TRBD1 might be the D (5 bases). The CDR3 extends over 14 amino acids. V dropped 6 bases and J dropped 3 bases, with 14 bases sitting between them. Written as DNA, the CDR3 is TGTGCCAGCAGCCCGGGGGAAGTCGACACTGAAGCTTTCTTT. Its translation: CASSPGEVDTEAFF.

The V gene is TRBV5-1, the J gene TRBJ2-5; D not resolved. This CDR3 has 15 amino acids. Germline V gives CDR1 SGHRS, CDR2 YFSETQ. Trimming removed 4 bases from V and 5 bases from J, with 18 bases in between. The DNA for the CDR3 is TGCGCCAGCAGCCCTGGAGCGTCCGAAGTGGAGACCCAGTACTTC. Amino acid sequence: CASSPGASEVETQYF.

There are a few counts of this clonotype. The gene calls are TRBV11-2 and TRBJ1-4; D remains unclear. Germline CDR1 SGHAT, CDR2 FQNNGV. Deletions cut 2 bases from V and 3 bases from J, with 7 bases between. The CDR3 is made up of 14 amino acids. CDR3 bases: TGTGCCAGCAGCTTACAGGTCTCTAATGAAAAACTGTTTTTT. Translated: CASSLQVSNEKLFF.

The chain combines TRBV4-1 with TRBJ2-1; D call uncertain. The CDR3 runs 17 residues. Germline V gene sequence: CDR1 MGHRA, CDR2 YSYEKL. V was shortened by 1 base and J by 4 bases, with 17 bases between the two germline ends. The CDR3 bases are TGCGCCAGCAGCCAAGGGGCCCGGGCCTTCGTTTACAATGAGCAGTTCTTC. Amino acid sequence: CASSQGARAFVYNEQFF.

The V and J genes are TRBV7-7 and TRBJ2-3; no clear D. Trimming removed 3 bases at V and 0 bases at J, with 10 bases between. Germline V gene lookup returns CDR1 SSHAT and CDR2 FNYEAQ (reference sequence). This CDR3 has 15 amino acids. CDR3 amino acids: CASSFSDTSTDTQYF. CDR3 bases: TGTGCCAGCAGCTTTTCTGACACAAGCACAGATACGCAGTATTTT.

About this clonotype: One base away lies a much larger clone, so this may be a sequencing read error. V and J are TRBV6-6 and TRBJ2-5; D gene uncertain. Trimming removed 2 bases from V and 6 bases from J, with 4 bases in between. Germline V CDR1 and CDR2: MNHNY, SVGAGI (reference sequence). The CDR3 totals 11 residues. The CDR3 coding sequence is TGTGCCAGCAGTTACGGGCAGACCCAGTACTTC. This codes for CASSYGQTQYF.

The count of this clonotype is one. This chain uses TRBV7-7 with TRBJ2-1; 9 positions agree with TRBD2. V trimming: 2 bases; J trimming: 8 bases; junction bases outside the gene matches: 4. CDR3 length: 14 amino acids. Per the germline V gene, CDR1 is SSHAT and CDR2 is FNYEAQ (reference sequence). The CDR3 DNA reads TGTGCCAGCAGCTTATACAGGACTAGCGATGAGCAGTTCTTC. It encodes CASSLYRTSDEQFF.

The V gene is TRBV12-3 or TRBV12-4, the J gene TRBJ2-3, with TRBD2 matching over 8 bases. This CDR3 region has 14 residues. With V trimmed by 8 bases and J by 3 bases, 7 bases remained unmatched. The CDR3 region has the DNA TGTGCCAGCCTAAGGCGGGGGGCGACAGATACGCAGTATTTT. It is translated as CASLRRGATDTQYF.

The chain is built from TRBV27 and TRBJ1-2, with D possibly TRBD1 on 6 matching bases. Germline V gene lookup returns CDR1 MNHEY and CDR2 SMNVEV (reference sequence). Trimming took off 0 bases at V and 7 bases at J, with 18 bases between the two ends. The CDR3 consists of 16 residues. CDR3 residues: CASSLSTGGGSIGYTF. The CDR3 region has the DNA TGTGCCAGCAGTTTATCGACCGGGGGCGGTTCGATTGGCTACACCTTC.

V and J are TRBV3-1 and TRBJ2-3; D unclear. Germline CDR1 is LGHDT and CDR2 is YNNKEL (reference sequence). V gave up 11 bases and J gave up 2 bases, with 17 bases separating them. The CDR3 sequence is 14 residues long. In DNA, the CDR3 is TGTGCCTCCCCACGCCGAGAAACCACAGATACGCAGTATTTT. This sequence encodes CASPRRETTDTQYF.

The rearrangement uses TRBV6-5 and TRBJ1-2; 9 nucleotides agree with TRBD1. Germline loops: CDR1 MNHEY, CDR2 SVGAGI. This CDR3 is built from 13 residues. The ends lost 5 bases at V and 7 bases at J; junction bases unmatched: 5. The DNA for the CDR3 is TGTGCCAGCAGTCAGGGACAGGGCTCTGGCTACACCTTC. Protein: CASSQGQGSGYTF.

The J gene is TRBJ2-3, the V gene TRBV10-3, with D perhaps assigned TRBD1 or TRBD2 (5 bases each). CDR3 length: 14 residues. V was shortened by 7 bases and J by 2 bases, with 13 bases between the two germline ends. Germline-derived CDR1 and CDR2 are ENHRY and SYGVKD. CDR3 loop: CAITRDRATDTQYF. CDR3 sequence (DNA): TGTGCCATCACTAGGGACCGGGCCACAGATACGCAGTATTTT.

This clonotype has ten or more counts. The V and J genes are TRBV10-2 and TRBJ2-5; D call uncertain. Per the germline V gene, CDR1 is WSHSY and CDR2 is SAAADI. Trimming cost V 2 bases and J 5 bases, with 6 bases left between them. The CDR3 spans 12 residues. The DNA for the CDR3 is TGCGCCAGCAGTGAGGTTAGGGAGACCCAGTACTTC. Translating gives CASSEVRETQYF.

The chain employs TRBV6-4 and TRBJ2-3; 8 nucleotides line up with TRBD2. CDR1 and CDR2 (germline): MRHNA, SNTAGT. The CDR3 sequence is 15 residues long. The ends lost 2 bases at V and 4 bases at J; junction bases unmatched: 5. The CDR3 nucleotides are TGTGCCAGCAGTGACGCGGGACTAGTTGCAGATACGCAGTATTTT. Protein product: CASSDAGLVADTQYF.

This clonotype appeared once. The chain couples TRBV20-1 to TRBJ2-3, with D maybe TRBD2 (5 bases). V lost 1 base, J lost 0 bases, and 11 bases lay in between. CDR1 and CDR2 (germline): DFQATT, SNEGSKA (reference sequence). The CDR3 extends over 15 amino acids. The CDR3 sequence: CSARGETGSTDTQYF. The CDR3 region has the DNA TGCAGTGCTAGAGGGGAGACCGGCAGCACAGATACGCAGTATTTT.

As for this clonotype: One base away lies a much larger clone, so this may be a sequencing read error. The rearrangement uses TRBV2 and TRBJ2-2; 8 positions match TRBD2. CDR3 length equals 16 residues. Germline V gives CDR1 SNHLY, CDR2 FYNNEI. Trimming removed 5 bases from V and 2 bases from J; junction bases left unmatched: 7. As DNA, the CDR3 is TGTGCCAGCAGTCGTAGAGCGGGGGTAAACACCGGGGAGCTGTTTTTT. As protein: CASSRRAGVNTGELFF.

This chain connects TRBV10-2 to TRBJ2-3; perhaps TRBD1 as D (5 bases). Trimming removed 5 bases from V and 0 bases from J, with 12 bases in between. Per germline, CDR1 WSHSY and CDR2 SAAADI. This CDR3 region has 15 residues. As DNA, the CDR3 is TGCGCCAGCAGTTCCGACAGCCCTAGCACAGATACGCAGTATTTT. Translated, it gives CASSSDSPSTDTQYF.

In nucleotides, the CDR3 is TGCAGTGCGCAAGGGACTAGCGGGGGCACAGATACGCAGTATTTT. Its translation: CSAQGTSGGTDTQYF. V usage is TRBV20-1 and J usage is TRBJ2-3; 13 bases fit TRBD2. Per germline, CDR1 DFQATT and CDR2 SNEGSKA (reference sequence). V trimming: 6 bases; J trimming: 1 base; junction bases outside the gene matches: 4. CDR3 length: 15 amino acids.

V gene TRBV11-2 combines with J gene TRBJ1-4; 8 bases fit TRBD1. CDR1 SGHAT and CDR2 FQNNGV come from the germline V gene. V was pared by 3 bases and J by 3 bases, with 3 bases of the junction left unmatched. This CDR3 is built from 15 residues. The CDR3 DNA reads TGTGCCAGCAGCTTCAGGGGGCTGGCTAATGAAAAACTGTTTTTT. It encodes CASSFRGLANEKLFF.